The source of this TCR beta chain is a study of OX40 agonist ivuxolimab in advanced cancers. Whole-study results and caveats: More expanded clones were found, on average, in CD8+ than in CD4+ T cells.

The data were produced by immunoSEQ multiplex PCR, yet TCRdb's version contains in-frame clones alone and is incomplete. Of about 140,000 clones listed, under 95% are singletons. Patients were ruled out by autoimmune disease history or systemic immunosuppression. Deletions cut 5 bases from V and 6 bases from J, with 16 bases between. Germline CDR1 MNHEY, CDR2 SVGAGI. The CDR3 runs 14 residues. On this clone itself: Its antigen remains unknown.

This clonotype originated in an adult with an advanced solid tumor such as melanoma, head and neck, liver or kidney cancer. Sequences were derived from CD4+ or CD8+ T cells sorted from blood, sampled in a trial of the OX40 agonist ivuxolimab. The rearrangement links TRBV6-5 to TRBJ1-1; D unclear. CDR3 nucleotides: TGTGCCAGCAGTACCCGGGCCGGGGTAGCTGAAGCTTTCTTT. Translating it yields CASSTRAGVAEAFF.